A selection of T cell receptor beta chains follows, all from one sample in a study of blood T cell repertoires in COVID-19. TCRdb's table, derived via immunoSEQ multiplex PCR, lists solely in-frame clones and lacks some. Of about 190,000 clones listed, 82% are singletons. Source material: peripheral blood. The receptors were gathered from a woman in her twenties or thirties with acute or convalescent COVID-19. CDR3s include the opening cysteine and the closing phenylalanine or tryptophan. The D gene is left open where the match is weak. Size tells how often a clone was seen (once, few, many) or the class of an expanded clone, and some rows leave it out.

V gene	CDR3 length	clone size	J gene	D gene	CDR3 protein	CDR3 DNA
TRBV4-3	19	-	TRBJ2-5	TRBD1	CASSQGWTGGSEFGETQYF	TGCGCCAGCAGCCAAGGTTGGACAGGGGGCTCCGAATTCGGGGAGACCCAGTACTTC
TRBV28	14	-	TRBJ2-5	TRBD1	CASSLTTGVETQYF	TGTGCCAGCAGTTTAACGACAGGGGTGGAGACCCAGTACTTC
TRBV28	15	-	TRBJ2-1	TRBD2	CASSPTSGSYNEQFF	TGTGCCAGCAGCCCAACTAGCGGGAGCTACAATGAGCAGTTCTTC
TRBV6-5	13	-	TRBJ2-7	TRBD2	CASSSSGRYEQYF	TGTGCCAGCAGTTCTAGCGGGAGATACGAGCAGTACTTC
TRBV6-5	13	-	TRBJ1-1	-	CASSPTVNTEAFF	TGTGCCAGCAGCCCCACAGTAAACACTGAAGCTTTCTTT
TRBV15	15	-	TRBJ1-1	-	CATSRGEAFLVEAFF	TGTGCCACCAGCAGAGGGGAGGCATTCTTAGTCGAAGCTTTCTTT
TRBV5-1	11	few	TRBJ2-7	-	CASRESYEQYF	TGCGCCAGCAGGGAGTCCTACGAGCAGTACTTC
TRBV7-2	17	-	TRBJ2-3	TRBD2	CATKTSGRAPSTDTQYF	TGTGCCACTAAGACTAGCGGGAGGGCCCCTAGCACAGATACGCAGTATTTT
TRBV6-6	16	-	TRBJ1-3	-	CASTDSRRDRRNTIYF	TGTGCCAGCACAGACAGTAGGCGGGATCGGAGAAACACCATATATTTT
TRBV2	14	-	TRBJ1-6	-	CASNSFPRRSPLHF	TGTGCCAGCAATTCCTTCCCTAGGCGCTCACCCCTCCACTTT
TRBV19	14	-	TRBJ2-1	-	CASSIYNTYNEQFF	TGTGCCAGTAGTATATACAATACCTACAATGAGCAGTTCTTC
TRBV25-1	12	-	TRBJ1-2	-	CATLGANYGYTF	TGTGCCACCCTCGGGGCTAACTATGGCTACACCTTC
TRBV7-3	16	few	TRBJ2-3	TRBD2	CASSSPGTSVTDTQYF	TGTGCCAGCAGCTCCCCCGGGACTAGCGTCACAGATACGCAGTATTTT
TRBV15	16	-	TRBJ1-1	-	CATSRETGFFGPEAFF	TGTGCCACCAGCAGAGAGACGGGATTTTTTGGTCCTGAAGCTTTCTTT
TRBV27	15	once	TRBJ2-7	TRBD2	CASSFYGASGYEQYF	TGTGCCAGCAGTTTTTACGGGGCTAGCGGCTACGAGCAGTACTTC
TRBV6-5	16	-	TRBJ1-5	TRBD1	CASSYSPQGEWQPQHF	TGTGCCAGCAGTTACTCACCCCAGGGGGAATGGCAGCCCCAGCATTTT
TRBV28	14	-	TRBJ2-5	TRBD2	CASTPAGGTETQYF	TGTGCCAGCACCCCAGCGGGGGGCACAGAGACCCAGTACTTC
TRBV19	15	-	TRBJ1-4	TRBD1	CASSTRTGLGEKLFF	TGTGCCAGTAGTACCCGGACAGGCCTGGGCGAAAAACTGTTTTTT
TRBV4-1	17	few	TRBJ1-2	-	CASSQEGSGPANYGYTF	TGCGCCAGCAGCCAAGAAGGATCAGGGCCAGCTAACTATGGCTACACCTTC
TRBV5-4	15	-	TRBJ2-5	TRBD1	CASSQRQGALETQYF	TGTGCCAGCAGCCAAAGACAGGGGGCCTTAGAGACCCAGTACTTC
TRBV2	12	-	TRBJ1-2	TRBD1	CASGTRDSGYTF	TGTGCCAGCGGAACCCGGGACAGTGGCTACACCTTC
TRBV10-3	15	-	TRBJ2-5	TRBD2	CAISSLAGVEETQYF	TGTGCCATCAGCTCACTAGCGGGAGTAGAAGAGACCCAGTACTTC
TRBV19	14	-	TRBJ1-2	-	CASSGRTGSYGYTF	TGTGCCAGTAGTGGACGGACCGGGAGCTATGGCTACACCTTC